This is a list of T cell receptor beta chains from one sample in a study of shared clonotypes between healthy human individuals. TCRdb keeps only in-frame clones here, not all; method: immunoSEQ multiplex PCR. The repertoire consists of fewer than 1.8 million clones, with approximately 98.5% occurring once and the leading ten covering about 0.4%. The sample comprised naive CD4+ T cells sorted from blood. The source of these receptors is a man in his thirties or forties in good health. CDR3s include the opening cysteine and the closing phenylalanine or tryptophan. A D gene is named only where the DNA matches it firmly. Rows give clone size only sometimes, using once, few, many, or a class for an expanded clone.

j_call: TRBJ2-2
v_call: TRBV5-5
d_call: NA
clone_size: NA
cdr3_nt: TGTGCCAGCAGCTTGGATTCGAACGGGGAGCTGTTTTTT
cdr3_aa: CASSLDSNGELFF

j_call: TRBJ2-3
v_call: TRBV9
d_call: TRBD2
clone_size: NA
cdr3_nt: TGTGCCAGCAGCGTAGTAGCGGGAGGTACAGATACGCAGTATTTT
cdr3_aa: CASSVVAGGTDTQYF

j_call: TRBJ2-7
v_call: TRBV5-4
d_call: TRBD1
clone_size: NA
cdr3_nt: TGTGCCAGCAGCTTGATAGTCGACAGGGACTACGAGCAGTACTTC
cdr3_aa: CASSLIVDRDYEQYF

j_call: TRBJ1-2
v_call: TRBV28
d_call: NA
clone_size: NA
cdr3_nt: TGTGCCAGCAGTTTGGCGGGGGTTGACGGCTACACCTTC
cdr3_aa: CASSLAGVDGYTF

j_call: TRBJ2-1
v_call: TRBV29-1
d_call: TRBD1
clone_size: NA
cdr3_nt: TGCAGCGGAGGGACAGTCGGCGAGCAGTTCTTC
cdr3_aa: CSGGTVGEQFF

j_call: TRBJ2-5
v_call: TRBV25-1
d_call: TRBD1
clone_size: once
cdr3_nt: TGTGCCAGCAGTGGGATGGACAGGGTGCGAGAGACCCAGTACTTC
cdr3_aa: CASSGMDRVRETQYF

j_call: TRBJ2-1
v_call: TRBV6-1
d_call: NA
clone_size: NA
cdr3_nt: TGTGCCAGCAGTGATTCTTATCCGTTCGAGCAGTTCTTC
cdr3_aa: CASSDSYPFEQFF

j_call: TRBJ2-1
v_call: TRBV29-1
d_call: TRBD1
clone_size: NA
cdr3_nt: TGCAGCTCCTTAGGGACAGGGGGCTTGAATGAGCAGTTCTTC
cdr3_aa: CSSLGTGGLNEQFF

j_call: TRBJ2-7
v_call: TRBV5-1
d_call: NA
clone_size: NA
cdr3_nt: TGCGCCAGCAAAGGGGGGGGCCACGAGCAGTACTTC
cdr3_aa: CASKGGGHEQYF

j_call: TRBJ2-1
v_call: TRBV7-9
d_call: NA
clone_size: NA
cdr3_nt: TGTGCCAGCAGCCCCAAAGCAGGCTACAATGAGCAGTTCTTC
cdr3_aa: CASSPKAGYNEQFF

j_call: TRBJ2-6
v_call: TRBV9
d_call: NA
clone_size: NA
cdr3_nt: TGTGCCAGCAGTAGGCTCCTCGGGGCCAACGTCCTGACTTTC
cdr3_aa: CASSRLLGANVLTF

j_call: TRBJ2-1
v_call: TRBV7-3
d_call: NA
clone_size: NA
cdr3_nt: TGTGCCAGCAGCTTAAACTTAGGCCACTCAAACAATGAGCAGTTCTTC
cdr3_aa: CASSLNLGHSNNEQFF

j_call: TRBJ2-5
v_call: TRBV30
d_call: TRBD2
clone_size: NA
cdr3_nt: TGTGCCTGGAGTGTACTAGCGGGAGTTCCTGGGAGCCAGTACTTC
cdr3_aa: CAWSVLAGVPGSQYF

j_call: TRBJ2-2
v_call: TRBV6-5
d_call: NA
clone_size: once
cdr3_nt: TGTGCCAGCAGGTGGATCCAGGGTACGACCGGGGAGCTGTTTTTT
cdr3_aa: CASRWIQGTTGELFF

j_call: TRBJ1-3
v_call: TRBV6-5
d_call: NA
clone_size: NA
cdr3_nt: TGTGCCAGCAGTTACTCGGGCTCCCCGCGGGGAAACACCATATATTTT
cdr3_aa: CASSYSGSPRGNTIYF

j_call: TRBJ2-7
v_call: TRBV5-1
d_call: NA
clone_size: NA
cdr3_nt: TGCGCCAGCAGCCCCTTTACCTCCTACGAGCAGTACTTC
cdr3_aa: CASSPFTSYEQYF

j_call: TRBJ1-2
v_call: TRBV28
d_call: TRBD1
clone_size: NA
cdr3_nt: TGTGCCAGCAGTTTCCAGGACAGGGTTGACTATGGCTACACCTTC
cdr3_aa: CASSFQDRVDYGYTF

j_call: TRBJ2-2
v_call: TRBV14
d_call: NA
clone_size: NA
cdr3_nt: TGTGCCAGCAGCCCACGGTTCACCGGGGAGCTGTTTTTT
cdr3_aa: CASSPRFTGELFF

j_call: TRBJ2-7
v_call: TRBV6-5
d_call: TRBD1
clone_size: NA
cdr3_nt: TGTGCCAGCCCGGGACAGGGGACCCACGAGCAGTACTTC
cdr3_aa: CASPGQGTHEQYF

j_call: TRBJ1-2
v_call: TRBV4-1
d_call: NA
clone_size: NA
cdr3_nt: TGCGCCAGCAGCCAAGTGATGGGACCGCCCCGGTGGGGCTACACCTTC
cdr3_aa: CASSQVMGPPRWGYTF

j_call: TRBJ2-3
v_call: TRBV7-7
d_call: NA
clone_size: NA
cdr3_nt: TGTGCTAGCAGCCGACTGGGTGGAGGGGGAGATACGCAGTATTTT
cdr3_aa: CASSRLGGGGDTQYF

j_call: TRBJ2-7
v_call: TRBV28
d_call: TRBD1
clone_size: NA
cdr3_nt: TGTGCCAGCACCCTACTCTTACCGGGACAGGGGGTACACGAGCAGTACTTC
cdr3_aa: CASTLLLPGQGVHEQYF

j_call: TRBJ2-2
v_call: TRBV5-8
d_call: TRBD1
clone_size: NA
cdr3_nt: TGTGCCAGCATCCCACTTCACGGACAGGGGGGGAACACCGGGGAGCTGTTTTTT
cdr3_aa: CASIPLHGQGGNTGELFF

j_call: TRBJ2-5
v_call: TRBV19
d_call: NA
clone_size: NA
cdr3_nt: TGTGCCAGTAGTCGAGGGGGGGTCGTAGGAGAGACCCAGTACTTC
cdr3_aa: CASSRGGVVGETQYF

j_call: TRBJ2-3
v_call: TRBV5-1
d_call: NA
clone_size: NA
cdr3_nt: TGCGCCAGCAGCTTAGGCCCCACAACGGGCAGTGATACGCAGTATTTT
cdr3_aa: CASSLGPTTGSDTQYF

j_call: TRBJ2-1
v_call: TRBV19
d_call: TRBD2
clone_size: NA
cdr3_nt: TGTGCCAGTAGTACCCCCACCGGGACTAGCGGGAGACCCTCCTACAATGAGCAGTTCTTC
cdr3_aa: CASSTPTGTSGRPSYNEQFF

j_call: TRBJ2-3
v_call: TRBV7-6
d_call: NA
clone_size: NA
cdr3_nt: TGTGCCAGCAGCCCGAATGCGGGGGCGGATACGCAGTATTTT
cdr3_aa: CASSPNAGADTQYF

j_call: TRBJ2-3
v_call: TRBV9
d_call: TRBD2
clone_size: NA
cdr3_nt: TGTGCCAGCAGCCCGGTGGGCGGGGGGCAGTATTTT
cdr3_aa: CASSPVGGGQYF

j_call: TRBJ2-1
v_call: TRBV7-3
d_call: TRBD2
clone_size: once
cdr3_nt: TGTGCCAGCAGCCCGACTAGCGGTCCCTCCTACAATGAGCAGTTCTTC
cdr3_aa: CASSPTSGPSYNEQFF

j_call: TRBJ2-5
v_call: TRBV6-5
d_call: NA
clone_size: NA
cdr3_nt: TGTGCCAGCAGTTCGCGAGAGACCCAGTACTTC
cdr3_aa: CASSSRETQYF

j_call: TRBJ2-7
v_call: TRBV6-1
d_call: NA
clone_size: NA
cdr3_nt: TGTGCCAGCAGTGAAGGGGTTTTCGAGCAGTACTTC
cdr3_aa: CASSEGVFEQYF

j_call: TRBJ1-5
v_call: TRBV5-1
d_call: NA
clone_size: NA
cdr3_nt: TGCGCCAGCAGCTTGGATCGGGGGAGCAATCAGCCCCAGCATTTT
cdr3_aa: CASSLDRGSNQPQHF

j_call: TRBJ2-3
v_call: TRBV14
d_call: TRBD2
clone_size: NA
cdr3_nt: TGTGCCAGCAGCCAAGAAAGCGGACTAGCGGCGCCCACAGATACGCAGTATTTT
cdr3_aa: CASSQESGLAAPTDTQYF

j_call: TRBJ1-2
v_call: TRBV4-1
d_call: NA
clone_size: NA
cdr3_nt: TGCGCCAGCAGCCAAGATCACGGACGGCGGGCTAACTATGGCTACACCTTC
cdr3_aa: CASSQDHGRRANYGYTF

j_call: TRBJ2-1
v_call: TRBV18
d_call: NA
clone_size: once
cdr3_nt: TGTGCCAGCTCACCAACGGGAAACTCCTACAATGAGCAGTTCTTC
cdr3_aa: CASSPTGNSYNEQFF

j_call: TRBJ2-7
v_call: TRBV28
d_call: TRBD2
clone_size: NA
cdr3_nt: TGTGCCAGTGGACTAGCGGGAAAAGGGAGTAGGTCCTACGAGCAGTACTTC
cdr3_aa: CASGLAGKGSRSYEQYF

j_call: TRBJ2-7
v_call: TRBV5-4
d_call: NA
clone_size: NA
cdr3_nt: TGTGCCAGCAGCCCCTCCGGGTCCTACGAGCAGTACTTC
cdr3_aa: CASSPSGSYEQYF

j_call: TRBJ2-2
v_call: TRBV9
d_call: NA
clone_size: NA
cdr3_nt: TGTGCCAGCAGCGTAGTAGGTTCCGGGGAGCTGTTTTTT
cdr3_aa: CASSVVGSGELFF

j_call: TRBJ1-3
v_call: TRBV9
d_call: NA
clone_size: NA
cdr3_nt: TGTGCCAGCAGCGACAGGGCCACTGGAAACACCATATATTTT
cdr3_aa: CASSDRATGNTIYF

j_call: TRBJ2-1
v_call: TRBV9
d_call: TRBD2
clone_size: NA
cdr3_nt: TGTGCCAGCAGCGAGGGACTAGCGGGACTTAATGAGCAGTTCTTC
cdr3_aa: CASSEGLAGLNEQFF

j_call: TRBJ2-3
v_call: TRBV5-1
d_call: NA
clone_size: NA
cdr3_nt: TGCGCCAGCAGCTTGGCGGGGCAACTCACAGATACGCAGTATTTT
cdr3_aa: CASSLAGQLTDTQYF

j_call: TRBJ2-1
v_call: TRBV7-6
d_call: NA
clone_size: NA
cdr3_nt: TGTGCCAGCAGCCTATACGAAGGGTACAATGAGCAGTTCTTC
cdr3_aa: CASSLYEGYNEQFF

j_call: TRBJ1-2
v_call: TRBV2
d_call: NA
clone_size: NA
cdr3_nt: TGTGCCAGCAGTCGGGGGATGTATGGCTACACCTTC
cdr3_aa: CASSRGMYGYTF

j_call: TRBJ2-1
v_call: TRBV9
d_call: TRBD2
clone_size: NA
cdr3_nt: TGTGCCAGCAGCCCGACTAGCAGAAGCTCCTACAATGAGCAGTTCTTC
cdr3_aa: CASSPTSRSSYNEQFF

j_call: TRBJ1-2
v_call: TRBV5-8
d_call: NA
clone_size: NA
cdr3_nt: TGTGCCAGCAGCTCCCTATACTATGGCTACACCTTC
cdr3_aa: CASSSLYYGYTF

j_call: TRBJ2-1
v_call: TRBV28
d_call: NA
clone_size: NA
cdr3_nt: TGTGCCAGCACCACTACCTACAATGAGCAGTTCTTC
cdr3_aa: CASTTTYNEQFF

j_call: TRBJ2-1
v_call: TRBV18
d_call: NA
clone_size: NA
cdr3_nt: TGTGCCAGCTCACCAAGGCAGGCCTCCGACAATGAGCAGTTCTTC
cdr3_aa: CASSPRQASDNEQFF

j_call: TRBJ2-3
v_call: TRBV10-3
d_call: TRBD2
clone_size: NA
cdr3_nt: TGTGCCATCAGTGAGCCCGCCGGGCGGGAGGGCGGGGGAGATACGCAGTATTTT
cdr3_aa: CAISEPAGREGGGDTQYF

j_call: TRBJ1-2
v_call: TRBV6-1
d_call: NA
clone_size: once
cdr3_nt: TGTGCCAGCAATACGGGGTCCTTCTATGGCTACACCTTC
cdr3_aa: CASNTGSFYGYTF

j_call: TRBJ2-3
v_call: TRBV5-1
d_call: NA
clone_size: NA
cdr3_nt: TGCGCCAGCAGCGGAACAGTAATCCCAGATACGCAGTATTTT
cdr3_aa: CASSGTVIPDTQYF

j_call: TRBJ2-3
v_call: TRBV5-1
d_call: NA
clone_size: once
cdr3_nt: TGCGCCAGCAGCTTGTTTCGGCTTAGCACAGATACGCAGTATTTT
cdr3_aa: CASSLFRLSTDTQYF